The clone carrying this T cell receptor beta chain was seen repeatedly, ten times or more. Antigen specificity is unknown. PCR was run on genomic DNA. Multiplex PCR with 30 forward and 13 reverse primers amplified the TCR beta CDR3. In TCRdb, the multiplex PCR reads were re-called with MiXCR into one record per CDR3 protein. The data contain 250,000 to 300,000 distinct CDR3 sequences, more than 40% of them singletons. The data were obtained in a study of type 1 and type 2 diabetes patients. Study results and caveats: Highly-expanded CD4+ clones were few in type 2 diabetes, median one, 3.9% of reads.

Each diabetic donor fulfilled classification criteria for either type 1 or type 2. Roughly 10 milliliters of peripheral blood were collected from each participant. The sequence was obtained from a man aged 18 to 30 with type 2 diabetes. The sample comprised peripheral blood mononuclear cells (PBMCs).

CDR3 DNA: TGTGCCATCAGTGATCCAGGAGGGTCGGGGGAGCTGTTTTTT. Translating gives CAISDPGGSGELFF. The chain links TRBV10-3 to TRBJ2-2, with D possibly matching TRBD2 (6 bases). The CDR3 length is 14 residues. Per germline, CDR1 ENHRY and CDR2 SYGVKD. V was trimmed by 3 bases and J by 8 bases, leaving 13 bases between them.